This is a list of T cell receptor beta chains from one sample in a study of blood T cell repertoires in COVID-19. Assay: immunoSEQ multiplex PCR; the TCRdb copy retains only in-frame clones and omits some. The table lists nearly 15,000 clones, 89% of them singletons, with 2.5% to 3.5% in the top ten. The material sequenced was peripheral blood. Source of these receptors: a human donor in a cohort sampled during active COVID-19. Both conserved end residues are part of each CDR3. The D gene is left open where the match is weak. The listing skips clone size in some rows; elsewhere it reads once, few, many or a size class.

cdr3_length: 14
v_call: TRBV5-4
d_call: NA
j_call: TRBJ2-5
clone_size: NA
cdr3_aa: CASSFGVSVETQYF
cdr3_nt: TGTGCCAGCAGCTTCGGGGTTTCCGTGGAGACCCAGTACTTC

cdr3_length: 17
v_call: TRBV4-1
d_call: TRBD1
j_call: TRBJ1-4
clone_size: NA
cdr3_aa: CASSQDRQGGTNEKLFF
cdr3_nt: TGCGCCAGCAGCCAAGATCGACAGGGAGGCACTAATGAAAAACTGTTTTTT

cdr3_length: 15
v_call: TRBV5-1
d_call: TRBD1
j_call: TRBJ2-1
clone_size: NA
cdr3_aa: CASGGQGLTYNEQFF
cdr3_nt: TGCGCCAGCGGGGGACAGGGCCTCACCTACAATGAGCAGTTCTTC

cdr3_length: 16
v_call: TRBV6-1
d_call: TRBD2
j_call: TRBJ2-3
clone_size: NA
cdr3_aa: CASSEAGGVGTDTQYF
cdr3_nt: TGTGCCAGCAGTGAAGCGGGAGGGGTGGGCACAGATACGCAGTATTTT

cdr3_length: 15
v_call: TRBV4-1
d_call: NA
j_call: TRBJ2-1
clone_size: few
cdr3_aa: CASSQALRQSNEQFF
cdr3_nt: TGCGCCAGCAGCCAAGCCCTCCGACAGTCCAATGAGCAGTTCTTC

cdr3_length: 14
v_call: TRBV29-1
d_call: TRBD1
j_call: TRBJ1-3
clone_size: NA
cdr3_aa: CSVDQGGAGNTIYF
cdr3_nt: TGCAGCGTTGATCAGGGGGGTGCCGGAAACACCATATATTTT

cdr3_length: 13
v_call: TRBV18
d_call: NA
j_call: TRBJ2-1
clone_size: NA
cdr3_aa: CASTRDRLDEQFF
cdr3_nt: TGTGCCAGCACGCGGGACAGACTTGATGAGCAGTTCTTC

cdr3_length: 14
v_call: TRBV6-6
d_call: TRBD2
j_call: TRBJ2-7
clone_size: NA
cdr3_aa: CASSWSGRGNEQYF
cdr3_nt: TGTGCCAGCAGTTGGTCAGGGAGGGGAAACGAGCAGTACTTC

cdr3_length: 15
v_call: TRBV7-8
d_call: TRBD1
j_call: TRBJ2-6
clone_size: NA
cdr3_aa: CASGTGLGGANVLTF
cdr3_nt: TGTGCCAGCGGGACAGGGTTAGGTGGGGCCAACGTCCTGACTTTC

cdr3_length: 16
v_call: TRBV5-4
d_call: NA
j_call: TRBJ2-1
clone_size: once
cdr3_aa: CASSTSGVSSYNEQFF
cdr3_nt: TGTGCCAGCAGCACCTCCGGGGTTAGCTCCTACAATGAGCAGTTCTTC

cdr3_length: 13
v_call: TRBV12-3/TRBV12-4
d_call: NA
j_call: TRBJ2-5
clone_size: NA
cdr3_aa: CASRPGTGETQYF
cdr3_nt: TGTGCCAGCAGGCCCGGGACTGGAGAGACCCAGTACTTC

cdr3_length: 16
v_call: TRBV29-1
d_call: TRBD1
j_call: TRBJ2-3
clone_size: NA
cdr3_aa: CSVAFDRDPRVDTQYF
cdr3_nt: TGCAGCGTTGCATTCGACAGGGACCCGCGGGTAGATACGCAGTATTTT

cdr3_length: 15
v_call: TRBV21-1
d_call: NA
j_call: TRBJ1-2
clone_size: NA
cdr3_aa: CASSNGQAHNYGYTF
cdr3_nt: TGTGCCAGCAGCAACGGACAGGCCCACAACTATGGCTACACCTTC

cdr3_length: 13
v_call: TRBV6-2/TRBV6-3
d_call: NA
j_call: TRBJ2-7
clone_size: NA
cdr3_aa: CASSYSSPYEQYF
cdr3_nt: TGTGCCAGCAGTTACTCGTCTCCCTACGAGCAGTACTTC

cdr3_length: 16
v_call: TRBV7-3
d_call: TRBD1
j_call: TRBJ1-2
clone_size: few
cdr3_aa: CASSDPRDRVTYGYTF
cdr3_nt: TGTGCCAGCAGCGACCCCCGGGACAGGGTCACTTATGGCTACACCTTC

cdr3_length: 13
v_call: TRBV2
d_call: NA
j_call: TRBJ1-2
clone_size: NA
cdr3_aa: CARAPQGFYGYTF
cdr3_nt: TGTGCCAGGGCGCCACAGGGATTCTATGGCTACACCTTC

cdr3_length: 15
v_call: TRBV18
d_call: NA
j_call: TRBJ1-3
clone_size: NA
cdr3_aa: CASSLAGNAGNTIYF
cdr3_nt: TGTGCCAGCTCACTCGCAGGGAATGCTGGAAACACCATATATTTT

cdr3_length: 14
v_call: TRBV30
d_call: TRBD1
j_call: TRBJ1-1
clone_size: NA
cdr3_aa: CAWSLGQGFTEAFF
cdr3_nt: TGTGCCTGGAGCCTTGGACAGGGCTTCACTGAAGCTTTCTTT

cdr3_length: 16
v_call: TRBV12-2
d_call: NA
j_call: TRBJ1-2
clone_size: once
cdr3_aa: CASRLARQGVNYGYTF
cdr3_nt: TGTGCAAGTCGCTTAGCCAGACAGGGGGTAAACTATGGCTACACCTTC

cdr3_length: 16
v_call: TRBV4-2
d_call: NA
j_call: TRBJ2-1
clone_size: NA
cdr3_aa: CASSQGVQGGYNEQFF
cdr3_nt: TGTGCCAGCAGCCAAGGTGTGCAGGGGGGTTACAATGAGCAGTTCTTC

cdr3_length: 15
v_call: TRBV4-1
d_call: NA
j_call: TRBJ1-4
clone_size: NA
cdr3_aa: CASSQVWGPNEKLFF
cdr3_nt: TGCGCCAGCAGCCAAGTATGGGGGCCAAATGAAAAACTGTTTTTT

cdr3_length: 11
v_call: TRBV29-1
d_call: NA
j_call: TRBJ2-5
clone_size: NA
cdr3_aa: CSTLIMETQYF
cdr3_nt: TGCAGCACTCTTATAATGGAGACCCAGTACTTC

cdr3_length: 15
v_call: TRBV5-1
d_call: TRBD1
j_call: TRBJ2-2
clone_size: NA
cdr3_aa: CASSATGATTGELFF
cdr3_nt: TGCGCCAGCAGCGCGACAGGGGCCACTACCGGGGAGCTGTTTTTT

cdr3_length: 15
v_call: TRBV5-1
d_call: TRBD1
j_call: TRBJ1-6
clone_size: few
cdr3_aa: CASSLWGQYNSPLHF
cdr3_nt: TGCGCCAGCAGCTTGTGGGGACAGTATAATTCACCCCTCCACTTT

cdr3_length: 16
v_call: TRBV3-1/TRBV3-2
d_call: NA
j_call: TRBJ1-5
clone_size: NA
cdr3_aa: CASSQGKGVFNQPQHF
cdr3_nt: TGTGCCAGCAGCCAAGGGAAGGGGGTCTTCAATCAGCCCCAGCATTTT

cdr3_length: 15
v_call: TRBV19
d_call: TRBD2
j_call: TRBJ2-1
clone_size: NA
cdr3_aa: CASSRAGGNNNEQFF
cdr3_nt: TGTGCCAGTAGTCGAGCGGGGGGGAATAACAATGAGCAGTTCTTC

cdr3_length: 13
v_call: TRBV10-3
d_call: TRBD1
j_call: TRBJ1-4
clone_size: NA
cdr3_aa: CAIGDRAEEKLFF
cdr3_nt: TGTGCCATCGGGGACAGGGCTGAAGAAAAACTGTTTTTT

cdr3_length: 15
v_call: TRBV5-4
d_call: TRBD1
j_call: TRBJ1-2
clone_size: NA
cdr3_aa: CASSLDGTGGHGYTF
cdr3_nt: TGTGCCAGCAGCTTGGACGGGACAGGGGGCCATGGCTACACCTTC

cdr3_length: 15
v_call: TRBV3-1/TRBV3-2
d_call: TRBD1
j_call: TRBJ1-2
clone_size: NA
cdr3_aa: CASSQGSGQAGGYTF
cdr3_nt: TGTGCCAGCAGCCAAGGGTCGGGACAGGCTGGTGGCTACACCTTC

cdr3_length: 16
v_call: TRBV27
d_call: NA
j_call: TRBJ2-2
clone_size: once
cdr3_aa: CASSLYRSRDTGELFF
cdr3_nt: TGTGCCAGCAGTTTATACCGCTCTCGCGACACCGGGGAGCTGTTTTTT

cdr3_length: 14
v_call: TRBV5-1
d_call: NA
j_call: TRBJ1-1
clone_size: NA
cdr3_aa: CASTGGESNTEAFF
cdr3_nt: TGCGCCAGCACCGGGGGGGAGTCGAACACTGAAGCTTTCTTT

cdr3_length: 15
v_call: TRBV2
d_call: TRBD1
j_call: TRBJ1-5
clone_size: NA
cdr3_aa: CASSEAWQGAQPQHF
cdr3_nt: TGTGCCAGCAGTGAAGCGTGGCAGGGGGCTCAGCCCCAGCATTTT

cdr3_length: 15
v_call: TRBV30
d_call: NA
j_call: TRBJ1-1
clone_size: NA
cdr3_aa: CAWSRGGDFGTEAFF
cdr3_nt: TGTGCCTGGAGTAGAGGGGGGGACTTTGGCACTGAAGCTTTCTTT

cdr3_length: 15
v_call: TRBV19
d_call: NA
j_call: TRBJ1-2
clone_size: NA
cdr3_aa: CASSIGDSQPRGYTF
cdr3_nt: TGTGCCAGTAGTATTGGGGACTCCCAGCCCCGGGGCTACACCTTC

cdr3_length: 15
v_call: TRBV7-2
d_call: TRBD2
j_call: TRBJ2-1
clone_size: NA
cdr3_aa: CASSLSSGEYNEQFF
cdr3_nt: TGTGCCAGCAGCCTCAGTAGCGGGGAATACAATGAGCAGTTCTTC

cdr3_length: 16
v_call: TRBV19
d_call: NA
j_call: TRBJ1-6
clone_size: NA
cdr3_aa: CASTDDGSSYNSPLHF
cdr3_nt: TGTGCCAGTACCGATGACGGGAGCTCCTATAATTCACCCCTCCACTTT

cdr3_length: 15
v_call: TRBV6-4
d_call: TRBD2
j_call: TRBJ2-1
clone_size: few
cdr3_aa: CASSDTGGGANEQFF
cdr3_nt: TGTGCCAGCAGTGACACGGGCGGGGGGGCCAATGAGCAGTTCTTC

cdr3_length: 16
v_call: TRBV6-5
d_call: TRBD2
j_call: TRBJ2-2
clone_size: NA
cdr3_aa: CASSYRRGVDTGELFF
cdr3_nt: TGTGCCAGCAGTTACCGGCGGGGGGTGGACACCGGGGAGCTGTTTTTT

cdr3_length: 13
v_call: TRBV7-2
d_call: TRBD1
j_call: TRBJ1-2
clone_size: NA
cdr3_aa: CAIGGGANYGYTF
cdr3_nt: TGTGCCATCGGAGGGGGCGCGAACTATGGCTACACCTTC

cdr3_length: 13
v_call: TRBV5-1
d_call: NA
j_call: TRBJ1-2
clone_size: NA
cdr3_aa: CASTDTSNYGYTF
cdr3_nt: TGCGCCAGTACGGACACATCTAACTATGGCTACACCTTC